The TCR beta chain under discussion was sequenced for a study of CD8 T cells in Susac syndrome. Reverse transcription of roughly 0.5 to 1 ug RNA used random hexamers. Amplification of the TCR beta CDR3 was carried out by immunoSEQ multiplex PCR, which spanned a total of 54 Vbeta and 13 Jbeta segments. TCRdb reprocessed the immunoSEQ multiplex PCR reads via MiXCR and lists one record per CDR3 protein. The sample comprises approximately 170,000 distinct CDR3 sequences, 92% of which are singletons, and 0.08% rests with the top ten. The CDR3 runs to 16 residues. Unmatched junction bases numbered 13, after V lost 1 base and J lost 9 bases. Germline values: CDR1 SGHRS, CDR2 YFSETQ.

This sequence was found in a human donor in good health. The chain uses TRBV5-1 and TRBJ2-1; 7 positions match TRBD1. The sequenced material came from CD4+ T cells from PBMCs. The CDR3 protein is CASSLSPTGYPGEQFF. The CDR3, as DNA: TGCGCCAGCAGCTTGTCTCCGACAGGGTACCCAGGTGAGCAGTTCTTC.